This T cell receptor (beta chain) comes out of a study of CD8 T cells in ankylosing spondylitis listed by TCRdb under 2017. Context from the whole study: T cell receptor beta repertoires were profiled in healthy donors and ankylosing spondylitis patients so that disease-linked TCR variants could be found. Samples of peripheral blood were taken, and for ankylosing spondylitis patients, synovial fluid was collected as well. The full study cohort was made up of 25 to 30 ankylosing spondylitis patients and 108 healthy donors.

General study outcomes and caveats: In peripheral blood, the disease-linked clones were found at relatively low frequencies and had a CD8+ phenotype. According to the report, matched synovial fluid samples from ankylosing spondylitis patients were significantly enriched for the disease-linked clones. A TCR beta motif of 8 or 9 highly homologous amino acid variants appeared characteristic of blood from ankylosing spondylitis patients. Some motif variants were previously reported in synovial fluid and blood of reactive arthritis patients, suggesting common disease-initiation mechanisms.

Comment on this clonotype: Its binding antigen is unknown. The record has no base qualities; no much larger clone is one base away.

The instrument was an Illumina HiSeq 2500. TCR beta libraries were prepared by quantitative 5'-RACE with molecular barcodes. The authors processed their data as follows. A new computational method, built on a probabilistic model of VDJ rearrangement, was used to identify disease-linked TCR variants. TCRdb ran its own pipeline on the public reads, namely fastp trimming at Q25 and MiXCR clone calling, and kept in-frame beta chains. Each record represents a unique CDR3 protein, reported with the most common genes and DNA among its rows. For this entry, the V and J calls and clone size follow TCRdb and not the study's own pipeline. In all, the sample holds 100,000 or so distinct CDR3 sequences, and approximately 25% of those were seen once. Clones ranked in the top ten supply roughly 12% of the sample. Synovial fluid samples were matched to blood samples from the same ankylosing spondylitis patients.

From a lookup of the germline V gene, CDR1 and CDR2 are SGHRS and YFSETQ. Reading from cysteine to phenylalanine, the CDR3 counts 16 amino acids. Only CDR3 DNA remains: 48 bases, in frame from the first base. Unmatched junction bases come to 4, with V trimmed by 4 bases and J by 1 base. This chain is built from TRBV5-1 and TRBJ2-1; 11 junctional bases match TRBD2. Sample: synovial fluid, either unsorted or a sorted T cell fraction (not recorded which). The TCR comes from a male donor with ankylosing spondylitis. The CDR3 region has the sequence CASSNVAGGSYNEQFF. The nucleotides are TGCGCCAGCAGCAACGTAGCGGGAGGGTCCTACAATGAGCAGTTCTTC.